The next 29 T cell receptor beta chains were all read from a single sample in a study of blood T cells in healthy people across ages. The authors ran a second PCR of roughly 7 to 11 cycles using a sample-barcoded 5' primer and a J-beta primer mix. TCRdb itself ran the 5' RACE reads through MiXCR, one entry per CDR3 protein. The sample consists of about 290,000 distinct CDR3 sequences, 25% to 30% of them appearing once. The material sequenced was blood. These receptors originate from a woman in her 70s in good health.

This clonotype was observed a handful of times. The chain has TRBV28 and TRBJ1-1; tentative D call: TRBD1 (5 bases). The length of the CDR3 is 15 residues. Looked up from germline, CDR1 is MDHEN and CDR2 is SYDVKM. The germline V and J ends were trimmed by 3 bases and 0 bases, with 11 bases remaining between them. CDR3 sequence (DNA): TGTGCCAGCAGTTTCCGGGACTGGGTGAACACTGAAGCTTTCTTT. Its protein is CASSFRDWVNTEAFF.

This clonotype was detected a few times. The chain uses TRBV28 and TRBJ2-2; tentatively, D is TRBD2 (6 bases). CDR3 length: 16 residues. The germline gives CDR1 MDHEN, CDR2 SYDVKM. The ends were cut back, 5 bases at V and 4 bases at J, with 17 bases in the middle. The CDR3 region is CASSPLGRGGTGELFF. The CDR3 region has the DNA TGTGCCAGCAGTCCCCTAGGAAGGGGAGGCACCGGGGAGCTGTTTTTT.

Here the CDR3 DNA reads TGTGCCAGCAGCCTCCGCTTAGAAGCGACCGTAGAGTTCTTC. Amino acid sequence: CASSLRLEATVEFF. This chain links TRBV7-8 with TRBJ2-1; no definite D call. The CDR3 sequence is 14 residues long. Per the germline V gene, CDR1 is SGHVS and CDR2 is FQNEAQ. V was clipped by 5 bases and J by 14 bases, with 22 bases between them.

In this sample, this clonotype turned up a few times. This chain uses TRBV27 with TRBJ1-1; D is uncertain. The germline V and J ends were trimmed by 1 base and 1 base, with 13 bases remaining between them. The length of the CDR3 is 16 residues. The germline gives CDR1 MNHEY, CDR2 SMNVEV (reference sequence). CDR3 sequence reads: CASSLYGSSKNTEAFF. In DNA form, the CDR3 reads TGTGCCAGCAGTTTATATGGGTCATCTAAGAACACTGAAGCTTTCTTT.

This clonotype occurred a few times. The chain uses TRBV5-1 and TRBJ2-3; a possible D gene is TRBD2 (6 bases). The CDR3 is 15 residues long. The germline gives CDR1 SGHRS, CDR2 YFSETQ. Trimming pared 6 bases from V and 2 bases from J, leaving 16 bases between. The CDR3 coding sequence is TGCGCCAGCAAGCTGGGGGACTTCTCCACAGATACGCAGTATTTT. Translated, it gives CASKLGDFSTDTQYF.

This clonotype was counted between two and nine times. The genes are TRBV11-2 and TRBJ2-6, with D uncertain. The V gene's germline CDR1 is SGHAT and CDR2 FQNNGV. The CDR3 sequence is 14 residues long. Trimming removed 3 bases from V and 4 bases from J, with 7 bases in between. The CDR3 here is CASSFLGGANVLTF. CDR3 DNA sequence: TGTGCCAGCAGCTTTTTAGGAGGGGCCAACGTCCTGACTTTC.

The chain employs TRBV20-1 and TRBJ2-7; D unresolved. This CDR3 comprises 12 residues. V lost 1 base to trimming and J lost 4 bases, with 8 bases between them. The germline CDR1 and CDR2 sequences are DFQATT and SNEGSKA (reference sequence). CDR3 loop: CSARADGYEQYF. CDR3 DNA: TGCAGTGCTAGAGCGGACGGGTACGAGCAGTACTTC.

The chain uses TRBV20-1 and TRBJ2-4; TRBD2 matches 10 bases. Germline V lookup: CDR1 DFQATT, CDR2 SNEGSKA (reference sequence). With 5 bases clipped from V and 7 bases from J, the junction kept 8 bases outside the gene matches. The CDR3 runs to 14 residues. CDR3 DNA sequence: TGCAGTGCTCCGACTAGCGGGCTACCCAACATTCAGTACTTC. Protein sequence: CSAPTSGLPNIQYF.

The chain is built from TRBV5-5 and TRBJ1-1; D is ambiguous. Germline CDR1 SGHKS, CDR2 YYEKEE (reference sequence). The CDR3 has 16 amino acids. Trimming cost V 3 bases and J 2 bases, with 17 bases left between them. DNA for the CDR3: TGTGCCAGCAGCTCGGGCCTCCAGGACCGAAACACTGAAGCTTTCTTT. Its protein is CASSSGLQDRNTEAFF.

V and J are TRBV19 and TRBJ2-1; 9 bases align to TRBD1. The J call may be in error: the DNA end matches TRBJ2-5 better. The CDR3 runs 14 residues. Germline values: CDR1 LNHDA, CDR2 SQIVND (reference sequence). The CDR3 spells CATRDRAFQETQYF. In DNA, the CDR3 is TGTGCCACAAGGGACAGGGCTTTCCAAGAGACCCAGTACTTC.

Only a few counts were recorded for this clonotype. The rearrangement uses TRBV3-1 and TRBJ1-2, with 7 bases aligning to TRBD1. CDR1 and CDR2 from the germline V gene are LGHDT and YNNKEL (reference sequence). J lost 8 bases, V lost 0 bases, and 9 bases had no gene match. The CDR3 sequence is 15 residues long. The CDR3 protein is CASSQEAGGRGGYTF. In nucleotides, the CDR3 is TGTGCCAGCAGCCAAGAGGCAGGGGGAAGAGGGGGCTACACCTTC.

The rearrangement joins TRBV6-2 or TRBV6-3 to TRBJ2-7; 8 bases fit TRBD2. Germline values: CDR1 MNHEY, CDR2 SVGEGT. V trimming: 7 bases; J trimming: 0 bases; junction bases outside the gene matches: 5. This CDR3 contains 14 residues. Here the CDR3 reads CASISREVSYEQYF. For the CDR3, the DNA is TGTGCCAGCATCTCGCGGGAGGTCTCCTACGAGCAGTACTTC.

V gene TRBV7-8 combines with J gene TRBJ2-3, with D perhaps being TRBD1 or TRBD2 (6 bases each). V lost 1 base and J lost 3, with 14 bases in between. This CDR3 has 16 amino acids. Per the germline V gene, CDR1 is SGHVS and CDR2 is FQNEAQ. In DNA form, the CDR3 reads TGTGCCAGCAGCTTAGGAGCGGGCAGGGGTACAGATACGCAGTATTTT. This sequence encodes CASSLGAGRGTDTQYF.

This rearrangement joins TRBV27 to TRBJ2-6; 11 bases are shared with TRBD1. Germline loops: CDR1 MNHEY, CDR2 SMNVEV (reference sequence). The CDR3 contains 18 residues. The ends lost 4 bases at V and 1 base at J; junction bases unmatched: 6. As DNA, the CDR3 is TGTGCCAGCAGTTCTCTCGGACAGGGGGCATCTGGGGCCAACGTCCTGACTTTC. Residues: CASSSLGQGASGANVLTF.

This clonotype showed up many times. The chain recombines TRBV7-3 with TRBJ2-2; D is unresolved. Germline loops: CDR1 SGHTA, CDR2 FQGTGA. The CDR3 has 12 amino acids. The V and J ends lost 5 bases and 0 bases respectively, with 1 base between them. The DNA of the CDR3 is TGTGCCAGCAGCCCGAACACCGGGGAGCTGTTTTTT. Amino acids: CASSPNTGELFF.

This clonotype was recorded a few times. DNA for the CDR3: TGTGCCAGCAGCGCAGGACGGCCTCCTATCGGGGAGCTGTTTTTT. Translating it yields CASSAGRPPIGELFF. The chain has TRBV9 and TRBJ2-2, with D uncertain. Trimming stripped 3 bases from V and 7 bases from J, with 16 bases between. The germline V gene has CDR1 SGDLS and CDR2 YYNGEE. The CDR3 consists of 15 residues.

This clonotype was seen a handful of times. The chain employs TRBV29-1 and TRBJ1-2; no definite D call. CDR1 is SQVTM, CDR2 ANQGSEA, per germline. V shed 0 bases and J shed 7 bases, with 18 bases lying between them. The CDR3 is 15 amino acids. The CDR3 bases are TGCAGCGTTGAAGATCCGTCGACACGGGTCTCTGGCTACACCTTC. This sequence encodes CSVEDPSTRVSGYTF.

The chain couples TRBV10-3 to TRBJ1-3; no clear D gene. Germline V gene data show CDR1 as ENHRY and CDR2 as SYGVKD. The CDR3 is 14 residues long. The V end lost 8 bases, the J end lost 3 bases, and 14 bases lay between the germline ends. The CDR3 DNA follows: TGTGCCATCGGCGGCGCGAGAATTGGAAACACCATATATTTT. The encoded protein is CAIGGARIGNTIYF.

CDR3 amino acids: CASSVLGGNTEAFF. The CDR3 nucleotides are TGTGCCAGCAGCGTTTTGGGCGGGAACACTGAAGCTTTCTTT. The genes are TRBV9 and TRBJ1-1, with no clear D. Germline V gene sequence: CDR1 SGDLS, CDR2 YYNGEE. The CDR3 runs 14 residues. V lost 2 bases and J 1 base, leaving 9 bases between the germline ends.

The table lists this clonotype with many counts. The gene calls are TRBV11-2 and TRBJ2-1, with D perhaps TRBD2 (5 bases). V was clipped by 5 bases and J by 10 bases, with 15 bases between them. Germline V CDR1 and CDR2: SGHAT, FQNNGV. This CDR3 comprises 13 residues. This CDR3 reads CASSQLDSREQFF. DNA of the CDR3: TGTGCCAGCAGCCAACTGGACTCCCGAGAGCAGTTCTTC.

V is TRBV28 and J is TRBJ2-2, with D possibly TRBD2 on 5 matching bases. The CDR3 totals 13 residues. Germline lookup yields CDR1 MDHEN and CDR2 SYDVKM. The V gene lost 6 bases and the J gene lost 6 bases, with 11 bases spanning the gap. This CDR3 reads CASRVTRPGELFF. In nucleotides, the CDR3 is TGTGCCAGCAGGGTAACTAGACCCGGGGAGCTGTTTTTT.

The V gene is TRBV20-1, the J gene TRBJ1-4; TRBD1 matches at 9 bases. This CDR3 spans 16 amino acids. Germline CDR1 DFQATT, CDR2 SNEGSKA (reference sequence). V was pared by 0 bases and J by 8 bases, with 10 bases of the junction left unmatched. The CDR3 region has the DNA TGCAGTGCTAGAGATCCCCGGACAGGGGTGGAGGAAAAACTGTTTTTT. This codes for CSARDPRTGVEEKLFF.

This clonotype has just a few counts. This rearrangement joins TRBV21-1 to TRBJ2-7. TRBV21-1 is marked as a pseudogene. This CDR3 has 14 residues. This CDR3 is CASSMGSQAYEQYF. The DNA of the CDR3 is TGTGCCAGCAGCATGGGGTCACAAGCCTACGAGCAGTACTTC.

This clonotype was picked up a small number of times. This chain links TRBV7-2 with TRBJ1-1, with no clear D. Germline lookup yields CDR1 SGHTA and CDR2 FQGNSA. This CDR3 region has 15 residues. Deletions cut 3 bases from V and 5 bases from J, with 16 bases between. For the CDR3, the DNA is TGTGCCAGCAGCTTCCCCTTAGGTGAAAAGACTGAAGCTTTCTTT. This translates into CASSFPLGEKTEAFF.

This clonotype was seen more than once but under ten times. The V gene is TRBV5-8, the J gene TRBJ1-2; D unresolved. CDR3 length equals 14 residues. Trimming took off 6 bases at V and 7 bases at J, with 19 bases between the two ends. The germline V gene has CDR1 SGHTS and CDR2 YDEGEE. This CDR3 reads CASILHASPVGYTF. The DNA of the CDR3 is TGTGCCAGCATTTTGCACGCTTCACCGGTTGGCTACACCTTC.

V usage is TRBV5-5 and J usage is TRBJ2-1, with D uncertain. Per the germline V gene, CDR1 is SGHKS and CDR2 is YYEKEE (reference sequence). The CDR3 has 14 residues. The ends were cut back, 6 bases at V and 3 bases at J, with 13 bases in the middle. The CDR3 DNA reads TGTGCCAGCAACTCCCTAGGCAACTACAATGAGCAGTTCTTC. It is translated as CASNSLGNYNEQFF. Drawing the rest from reference TRBV5-5 and TRBJ2-1, the complete variable domain is DAGVTQSPTHLIKTRGQQVTLRCSPISGHKSVSWYQQVLGQGPQFIFQYYEKEERGRGNFPDRFSARQFPNYSSELNVNALLLGDSALYLCASNSLGNYNEQFFGPGTRLTVL.

The chain joins TRBV10-3 to TRBJ2-1; the match to TRBD1 covers 10 bases. The CDR3 sequence is 15 residues long. Per the germline V gene, CDR1 is ENHRY and CDR2 is SYGVKD. Trimming cost V 3 bases and J 7 bases; bases outside gene matches: 6. CDR3 in DNA: TGTGCCATCAGTGAATGGGGACAGGGGAGTAATGAGCAGTTCTTC. It specifies CAISEWGQGSNEQFF.

This clonotype was picked up a small number of times. This sequence joins TRBV28 and TRBJ1-1; D might be TRBD1 (5 bases). This CDR3 is 15 amino acids long. The germline CDR1 and CDR2 sequences are MDHEN and SYDVKM. V was pared by 5 bases and J by 1 base, with 14 bases between. The CDR3 nucleotides read TGTGCCAGCAGTCTTCGGGGCAGACCGAACACTGAAGCTTTCTTT. Its protein is CASSLRGRPNTEAFF.

This chain joins TRBV29-1 and TRBJ2-5, with TRBD1 as a possible D gene (6 bases). The closer fit of TRBJ2-1 to the DNA end suggests the J call may be wrong. CDR1 and CDR2 (germline): SQVTM, ANQGSEA. This CDR3 is 11 amino acids long. In nucleotides, the CDR3 is TGCAGCGCACAACAGGGAAAGGAGCAGTTCTTC. Its protein is CSAQQGKEQFF.